This T cell receptor beta chain stems from a study of blood T cells in healthy people across ages. For the second PCR, which ran for roughly 6 to 12 cycles, a sample-barcoded 5' primer and a J-beta primer mix were used. TCRdb re-derived calls from the 5' RACE reads in MiXCR, one entry per CDR3 protein. The data hold some 1.8 million distinct CDR3 sequences, with about two fifths observed a single time. V lost 3 bases and J lost 3, with 6 bases in between. This CDR3 is built from 13 residues. The germline CDR1 and CDR2 sequences are ENHRY and SYGVKD. The study's findings and limits: Any conclusive comparison of naive versus antigen-experienced cells was prevented by using unsorted PBMCs. The study found TCR beta diversity correlated strongly with naive T cell percentage. A roughly linear age-dependent decrease characterized TCR beta diversity per million T cells.

Per sample, no less than 6 micrograms of total RNA were extracted. This clonotype was counted ten times or more. Its antigen is currently unknown. Material for sequencing was blood. The TCR was taken from a human donor in good health. The gene calls are TRBV10-3 and TRBJ2-1, with a tentative D call TRBD2 (5 bases). The CDR3 loop reads CAISDGLYNEQFF. DNA of the CDR3: TGTGCCATCAGTGACGGACTCTACAATGAGCAGTTCTTC.